This T cell receptor (beta chain) was captured in a study of blood T cell repertoires in COVID-19. The J segment lost 2 bases and the V segment lost 2 bases, leaving 7 bases of the junction unmatched. This CDR3 is built from 16 residues. Germline V CDR1 and CDR2: MNHEY, SVGEGT. Generated by immunoSEQ multiplex PCR, the TCRdb table keeps only in-frame clones and is missing some. The sample comprises about 240,000 clones, roughly 91% of which are singletons, and over 7.5% rests with the top ten. This clone has a handful of counts. The sample consisted of PBMCs or T cells enriched from blood (not recorded which). The sequence was collected from a man in his forties who had recovered from COVID-19. The gene calls are TRBV6-2 or TRBV6-3 and TRBJ2-3; 7 bases agree with TRBD2. The CDR3 spells CASSYHLADNTDTQYF. CDR3 nucleotide sequence: TGTGCCAGCAGTTACCACCTAGCGGATAACACAGATACGCAGTATTTT.